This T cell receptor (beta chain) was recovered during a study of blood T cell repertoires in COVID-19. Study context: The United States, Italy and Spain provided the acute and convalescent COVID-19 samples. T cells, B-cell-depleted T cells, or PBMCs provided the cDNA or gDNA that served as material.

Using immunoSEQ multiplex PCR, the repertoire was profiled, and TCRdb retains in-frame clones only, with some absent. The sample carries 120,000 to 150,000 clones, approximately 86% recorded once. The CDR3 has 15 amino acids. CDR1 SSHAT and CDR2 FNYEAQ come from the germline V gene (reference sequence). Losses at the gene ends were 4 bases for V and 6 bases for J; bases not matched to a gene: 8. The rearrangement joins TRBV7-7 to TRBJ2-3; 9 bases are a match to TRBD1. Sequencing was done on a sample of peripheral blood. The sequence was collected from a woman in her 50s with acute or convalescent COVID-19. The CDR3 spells CASSSLGQGRDTQYF. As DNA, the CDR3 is TGTGCCAGCAGCTCATTGGGACAGGGAAGGGATACGCAGTATTTT.